This TCR beta chain derives from a study of T-cell reconstitution after alpha-beta-depleted transplantation in children. A few counts support this clonotype. No antigen is known for it. Study results and limitations: Reported findings indicate that, about two months after transplant, alpha-beta T cells came from several hundred expanded clones, which were derived from non-depleted graft cells. Surviving recipient cells, namely T cells and thymic progenitors, were the source of high day-60 TCRbeta diversity in some patients. The main origin of T-cell counts and diversity one year after transplant was newly produced T cells.

Molecular barcoding with unique molecular identifiers was used for the TCRbeta library. MiXCR was run by TCRdb on the PCR reads, yielding one entry per CDR3 protein. The table records 700,000 to 950,000 distinct CDR3 sequences, 15% to 20% of them present only once. The CDR3 consists of 17 residues. V is TRBV21-1 and J is TRBJ2-2; the DNA was not compared with TRBD2, the D call given in the table. TRBV21-1 is termed a pseudogene. The clonotype was recovered from a male patient younger than 18 who had a stem cell transplant for acute lymphoblastic leukemia, so the T cells may come from the graft donor. This sample comprised PBMCs, mostly from graft donor cells, obtained 360 days after TCRalphabeta/CD19-depleted stem cell transplant. CDR3 DNA: TGTGCCAGCAACCCTACTGGGGCTAGCGGTAACACCGGGGAGCTGTTTTTT. Amino acids: CASNPTGASGNTGELFF.